This T cell receptor (beta chain) was identified during a study of regulatory T cells in long-lasting Graves disease. Study-level findings and limits: Persistent Graves' patients showed less TCR diversity than newly diagnosed patients showed. In persistent patients, shared public clonotypes (under 3,000) outnumbered those in new patients (roughly 870).

Described time point: newly diagnosed GD, antithyroid drugs for less than 3 months. RNA extracted from PBMCs served as the sequencing template. Patients of an endocrinology department in Xi'an, China, were included. Germline-derived CDR1 and CDR2 are MDHEN and SYDVKM. Trimming cost V 3 bases and J 3 bases; bases outside gene matches: 11. The CDR3 has 17 amino acids. This clonotype was seen repeatedly, ten times or more. The antigen remains unidentified. Library construction for TCR beta used iRepertoire HTBI primers and Arm-PCR of CDR3 regions. TCRdb passed the multiplex PCR reads through MiXCR, listing each CDR3 protein once. Here the sample spans some 250,000 distinct CDR3 sequences, around 20% being singletons.

This chain joins TRBV28 and TRBJ2-1; 7 bases align to TRBD2. This sample comprised peripheral blood mononuclear cells (PBMCs), obtained at new diagnosis, from a patient treated with antithyroid drugs. The TCR comes from a female donor with Graves disease. CDR3 in DNA: TGTGCCAGCAGTTTTACCCCGGGAGGTAGAATCTACAATGAGCAGTTCTTC. Translated: CASSFTPGGRIYNEQFF. The whole variable domain, filled in from reference TRBV28 and TRBJ2-1, reads DVKVTQSSRYLVKRTGEKVFLECVQDMDHENMFWYRQDPGLGLRLIYFSYDVKMKEKGDIPEGYSVSREKKERFSLILESASTNQTSMYLCASSFTPGGRIYNEQFFGPGTRLTVL.